This TCR beta chain is from a study of post-analysis software for immune sequencing data. As regards this clonotype: Its target is unknown.

Whole-study findings and limits: By F measure, strong co-clustering occurred among samples prepared in the same batch. Comparison with controls showed significantly lower normalized Chao1 diversity in multiple sclerosis patients. Compared with controls, patients had more of roughly five TRBV segments, including TRBV5-6, TRBV5-1 and TRBV20-1.

Germline values: CDR1 MNHEY, CDR2 SVGEGT. Germline trimming cut 6 bases from V and 3 bases from J; bases unmatched to any gene: 5. The CDR3 contains 14 residues. TCR beta libraries were prepared from cDNA with unique molecular identifiers. Between roughly 0.9 and 11 million T cells gave rise to some 470,000 cDNA molecules. TCRdb analysed the PCR reads with MiXCR anew, one entry per CDR3 protein. The data hold 750,000 to 950,000 distinct CDR3 sequences, with about half observed a single time. Specimen: blood. This chain links TRBV6-2 or TRBV6-3 with TRBJ2-7; 10 bases line up with TRBD2. The receptor's source is a girl aged 5 to 17 with multiple sclerosis. The CDR3 sequence: CASSPLAGYYEQYF. CDR3 DNA sequence: TGTGCCAGCAGCCCACTAGCGGGGTACTACGAGCAGTACTTC.